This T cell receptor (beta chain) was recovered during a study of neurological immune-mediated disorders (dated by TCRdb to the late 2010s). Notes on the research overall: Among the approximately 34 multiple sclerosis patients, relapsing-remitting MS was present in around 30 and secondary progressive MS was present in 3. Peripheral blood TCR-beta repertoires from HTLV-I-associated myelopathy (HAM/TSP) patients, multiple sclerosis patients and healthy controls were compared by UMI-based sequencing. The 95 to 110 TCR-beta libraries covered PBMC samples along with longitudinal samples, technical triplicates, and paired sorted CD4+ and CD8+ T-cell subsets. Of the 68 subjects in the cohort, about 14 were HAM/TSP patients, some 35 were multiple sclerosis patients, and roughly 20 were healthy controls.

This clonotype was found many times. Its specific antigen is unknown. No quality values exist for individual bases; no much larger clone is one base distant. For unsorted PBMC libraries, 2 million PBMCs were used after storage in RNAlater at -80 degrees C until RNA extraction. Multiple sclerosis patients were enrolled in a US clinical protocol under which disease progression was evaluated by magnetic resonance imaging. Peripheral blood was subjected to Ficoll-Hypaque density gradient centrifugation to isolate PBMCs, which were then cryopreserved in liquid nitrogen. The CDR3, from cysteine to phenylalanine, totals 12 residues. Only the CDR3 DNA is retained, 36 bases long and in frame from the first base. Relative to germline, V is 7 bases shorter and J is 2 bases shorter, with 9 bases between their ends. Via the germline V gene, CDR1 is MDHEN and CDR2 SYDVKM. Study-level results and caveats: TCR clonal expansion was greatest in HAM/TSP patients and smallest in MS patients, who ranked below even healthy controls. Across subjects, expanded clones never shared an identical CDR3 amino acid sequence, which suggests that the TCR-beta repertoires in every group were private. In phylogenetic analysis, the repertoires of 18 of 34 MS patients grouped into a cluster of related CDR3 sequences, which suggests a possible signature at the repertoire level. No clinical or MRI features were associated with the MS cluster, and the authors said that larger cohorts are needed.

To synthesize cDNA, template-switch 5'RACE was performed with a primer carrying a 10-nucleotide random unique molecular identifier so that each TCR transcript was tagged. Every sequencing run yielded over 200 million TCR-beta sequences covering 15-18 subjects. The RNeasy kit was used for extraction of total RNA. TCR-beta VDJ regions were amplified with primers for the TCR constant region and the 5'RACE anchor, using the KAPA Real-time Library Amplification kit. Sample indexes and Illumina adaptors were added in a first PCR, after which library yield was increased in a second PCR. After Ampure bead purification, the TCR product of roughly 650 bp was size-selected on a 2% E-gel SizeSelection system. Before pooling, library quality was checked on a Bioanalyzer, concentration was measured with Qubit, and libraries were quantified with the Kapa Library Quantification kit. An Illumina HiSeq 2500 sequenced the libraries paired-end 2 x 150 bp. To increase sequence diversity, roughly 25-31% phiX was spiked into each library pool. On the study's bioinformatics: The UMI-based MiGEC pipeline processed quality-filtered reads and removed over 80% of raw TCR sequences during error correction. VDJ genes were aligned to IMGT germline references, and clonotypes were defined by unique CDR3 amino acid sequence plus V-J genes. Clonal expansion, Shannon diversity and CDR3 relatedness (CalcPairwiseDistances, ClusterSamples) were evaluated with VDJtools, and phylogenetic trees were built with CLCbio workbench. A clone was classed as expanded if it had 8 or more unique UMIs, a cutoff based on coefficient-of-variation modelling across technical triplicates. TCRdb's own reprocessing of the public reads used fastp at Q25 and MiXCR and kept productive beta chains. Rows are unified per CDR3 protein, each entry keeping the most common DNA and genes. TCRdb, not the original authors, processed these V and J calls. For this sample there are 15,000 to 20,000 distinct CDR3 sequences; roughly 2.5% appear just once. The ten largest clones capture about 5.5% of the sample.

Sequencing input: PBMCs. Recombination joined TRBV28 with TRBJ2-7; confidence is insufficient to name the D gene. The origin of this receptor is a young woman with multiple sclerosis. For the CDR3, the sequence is CASTQGPYEQYF. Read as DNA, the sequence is TGTGCCAGCACTCAAGGCCCCTACGAGCAGTACTTC. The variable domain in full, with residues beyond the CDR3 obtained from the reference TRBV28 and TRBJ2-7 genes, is DVKVTQSSRYLVKRTGEKVFLECVQDMDHENMFWYRQDPGLGLRLIYFSYDVKMKEKGDIPEGYSVSREKKERFSLILESASTNQTSMYLCASTQGPYEQYFGPGTRLTVT.